What follows is one T cell receptor (beta chain) and its context. Its target is unknown. Clones were sequenced by immunoSEQ multiplex PCR, and TCRdb holds only the in-frame ones, with some missing. The data show around 30,000 clones, approximately 91% seen once. The data are from a study of T cells in localized non-small cell lung cancer. This CDR3 has 13 residues. The V gene lost 4 bases and the J gene lost 2 bases, with 8 bases spanning the gap. Germline V gives CDR1 SEHNR, CDR2 FQNEAQ (reference sequence). Study results and caveats: Within adjacent lung there appeared a median approximately 58 of the top 100 tumor clones.

The clonotype originates from a man aged 40 to 75 with stage II lung adenocarcinoma. The J gene is TRBJ2-5, the V gene TRBV7-9; D assignment may be TRBD1 or TRBD2 (5 bases each). The sample was PBMCs, taken before any cancer treatment. The CDR3 spells CASSYGTQETQYF. DNA for the CDR3: TGTGCCAGCAGCTACGGGACGCAAGAGACCCAGTACTTC.